This entry lists 31 T cell receptor beta chains sequenced from one sample in a study of human T cells and chemical hapten exposure. Time point described: patch test 1, 2 weeks after DPC sensitization. Treatment of the sample: therapeutic diphenylcyclopropenone sensitization with weekly scalp DPC. TCRdb re-called the RACE reads with MiXCR, one entry per CDR3 protein. The data hold roughly 74,000 distinct CDR3 sequences, with about 32% observed a single time. The sequencing used whole blood, collected in connection with sensitization to the hapten diphenylcyclopropenone (DPC). These receptors originate from a man aged 35 to 55 with alopecia areata. Some clones in this sample may be carry-over from other donors' samples.

This clonotype was counted only a few times. This chain uses TRBV12-3 or TRBV12-4 with TRBJ2-3; 7 bases align to TRBD1. This CDR3 spans 16 amino acids. V dropped 1 base and J dropped 4; count of bases not matched to a gene: 8. The CDR3 region has the DNA TGTGCCAGCAGTTTAGATAGGGGGCAAGGTCCAGATACGCAGTATTTT. Its translation: CASSLDRGQGPDTQYF.

Only a few counts were recorded for this clonotype. The rearrangement joins TRBV7-2 to TRBJ2-3; either TRBD1 or TRBD2 may fit D (5 bases each). Germline CDR1 reads SGHTA; CDR2 reads FQGNSA. V lost 1 base and J 0 bases, leaving 11 bases between the germline ends. The CDR3 contains 16 residues. The CDR3, as DNA: TGTGCCAGCAGCTTAGACCCGGGACCCAGCACAGATACGCAGTATTTT. This translates into CASSLDPGPSTDTQYF.

This sequence joins TRBV29-1 and TRBJ2-1; D is perhaps TRBD2 (5 bases). The CDR3 has 14 amino acids. Trimming stripped 6 bases from V and 8 bases from J, with 20 bases between. Looked up from germline, CDR1 is SQVTM and CDR2 is ANQGSEA. For the CDR3, the DNA is TGCAGCGTCCTCCTAGCAGGAGCAGTCGATGAGCAGTTCTTC. The encoded protein is CSVLLAGAVDEQFF.

This clonotype was seen more than once but under ten times. The V call is TRBV7-2, the J call TRBJ2-3; D could derive from TRBD1 or TRBD2 (5 bases each). The CDR3 has 16 amino acids. CDR1 SGHTA and CDR2 FQGNSA come from the germline V gene. The V and J ends lost 0 bases and 1 base respectively, with 11 bases between them. The CDR3 loop reads CASSLARGGGTDTQYF. The CDR3 nucleotides read TGTGCCAGCAGCTTAGCGAGGGGTGGCGGCACAGATACGCAGTATTTT.

The chain recombines TRBV3-1 with TRBJ2-2, with D unresolved. This CDR3 is 17 amino acids long. Looked up from germline, CDR1 is LGHDT and CDR2 is YNNKEL (reference sequence). V was clipped by 5 bases and J by 0 bases, with 16 bases between them. CDR3 amino acids: CASSARVSRANTGELFF. Written as DNA, the CDR3 is TGTGCCAGCAGCGCCCGGGTTAGCCGCGCGAACACCGGGGAGCTGTTTTTT.

The chain is built from TRBV20-1 and TRBJ1-1, with unresolved D. Trimming removed 6 bases from V and 1 base from J, with 9 bases in between. The CDR3 consists of 12 residues. Germline values: CDR1 DFQATT, CDR2 SNEGSKA (reference sequence). CDR3 sequence: CSALTQNTEAFF. CDR3 coding DNA: TGCAGTGCCCTGACACAGAACACTGAAGCTTTCTTT.

This sequence joins TRBV28 and TRBJ1-4; no clear D gene. V shed 1 base and J shed 7 bases, with 1 base lying between them. In germline, CDR1 is MDHEN, CDR2 SYDVKM. The length of the CDR3 is 11 residues. In nucleotides, the CDR3 is TGTGCCAGCAGTTTATTTGAAAAACTGTTTTTT. Amino acids: CASSLFEKLFF.

In this sample, this clonotype turned up a few times. The genes are TRBV28 and TRBJ2-1; TRBD2 might be the D (5 bases). The CDR3 has 16 amino acids. The V gene's germline CDR1 is MDHEN and CDR2 SYDVKM. V was shortened by 10 bases and J by 4 bases, with 23 bases between the two germline ends. The CDR3, as DNA: TGTGCCACCGACTCCCGGATGGGTGGGAGTTACAATGAGCAGTTCTTC. Encoded protein: CATDSRMGGSYNEQFF. Filled out from reference TRBV28 and TRBJ2-1, the complete variable domain reads DVKVTQSSRYLVKRTGEKVFLECVQDMDHENMFWYRQDPGLGLRLIYFSYDVKMKEKGDIPEGYSVSREKKERFSLILESASTNQTSMYLCATDSRMGGSYNEQFFGPGTRLTVL.

V gene TRBV20-1 combines with J gene TRBJ2-2; 9 nucleotides match TRBD1. Trimming cost V 6 bases and J 1 base; bases outside gene matches: 3. Looked up from germline, CDR1 is DFQATT and CDR2 is SNEGSKA (reference sequence). The CDR3 totals 14 residues. The DNA of the CDR3 is TGCAGTGCCCGGACAGGGGAGAACACCGGGGAGCTGTTTTTT. As protein: CSARTGENTGELFF.

This clonotype was counted only a few times. The chain recombines TRBV9 with TRBJ2-3; TRBD1 might be the D (5 bases). The CDR3 covers 13 residues. Deletions cut 2 bases from V and 1 base from J, with 5 bases between. From germline, CDR1 is SGDLS and CDR2 YYNGEE. The CDR3: CASSVRGTDTQYF. In nucleotides, the CDR3 is TGTGCCAGCAGCGTCAGGGGCACAGATACGCAGTATTTT.

The chain carries TRBV7-9 and TRBJ2-2; D possibly corresponds to TRBD2 (5 bases). Trimming removed 5 bases at V and 4 bases at J, with 17 bases between. The CDR3 runs 16 residues. The germline V gene encodes CDR1 SEHNR and CDR2 FQNEAQ (reference sequence). CDR3 protein: CASSHPGPRVTGELFF. The CDR3 coding sequence is TGTGCCAGCAGCCACCCGGGTCCGCGGGTCACCGGGGAGCTGTTTTTT.

The chain links TRBV7-2 to TRBJ2-2; 8 bases fit TRBD1. Trimming at V came to 2 bases and at J to 2 bases, leaving 1 base not matched to a gene. Germline CDR1 SGHTA, CDR2 FQGNSA. The CDR3 covers 15 residues. CDR3 nucleotides: TGTGCCAGCAGCTTAACAGGGGGAAACACCGGGGAGCTGTTTTTT. This sequence encodes CASSLTGGNTGELFF.

The J gene is TRBJ2-7, the V gene TRBV5-1; 9 bases match TRBD1. The CDR3 sequence is 13 residues long. Germline V lookup: CDR1 SGHRS, CDR2 YFSETQ. The V and J ends lost 5 bases and 4 bases, in that order; junction bases with no gene match: 4. The CDR3 DNA follows: TGCGCCAGCAGTTCGACAGGGGGGTACGAGCAGTACTTC. This encodes CASSSTGGYEQYF.

CDR3 sequence (DNA): TGTGCCAGCAGCCCCAGCATAACCCAGTACTTC. Translating gives CASSPSITQYF. The rearrangement links TRBV11-2 to TRBJ2-5; D ambiguous. The V end was cut by 5 bases, the J end by 8 bases, with 9 bases between. This CDR3 has 11 residues. Looked up from germline, CDR1 is SGHAT and CDR2 is FQNNGV.

The chain couples TRBV28 to TRBJ1-3; D gene unclear. Germline V gene data show CDR1 as MDHEN and CDR2 as SYDVKM. The CDR3 totals 18 residues. Trimming took 1 base from V and 3 from J, leaving 19 bases between them. CDR3 in amino acids: CASSLSTLKQNLGNTIYF. For the CDR3, the DNA is TGTGCCAGCAGTTTATCCACCCTCAAACAGAACCTTGGAAACACCATATATTTT. The whole variable domain, remainder taken from reference TRBV28 and TRBJ1-3, is DVKVTQSSRYLVKRTGEKVFLECVQDMDHENMFWYRQDPGLGLRLIYFSYDVKMKEKGDIPEGYSVSREKKERFSLILESASTNQTSMYLCASSLSTLKQNLGNTIYFGEGSWLTVV.

A few counts support this clonotype. J is TRBJ1-4 and V is TRBV18, with 8 bases identical to TRBD1. The germline V gene has CDR1 KGHSH and CDR2 LQKENI. Germline trimming cut 3 bases from V and 4 bases from J; bases unmatched to any gene: 10. This CDR3 is built from 17 residues. The CDR3 sequence is CASSPRGQVVLNEKLFF. In DNA, the CDR3 is TGTGCCAGCTCACCCCGGGGACAGGTGGTCCTTAATGAAAAACTGTTTTTT. The variable domain in full, with the rest retrieved from reference TRBV18 and TRBJ1-4, is NAGVMQNPRHLVRRRGQEARLRCSPMKGHSHVYWYRQLPEEGLKFMVYLQKENIIDESGMPKERFSAEFPKEGPSILRIQQVVRGDSAAYFCASSPRGQVVLNEKLFFGSGTQLSVL.

The gene calls are TRBV24-1 and TRBJ1-6; D is uncertain. Germline V CDR1 and CDR2: KGHDR, SFDVKD. This CDR3 spans 10 amino acids. V was shortened by 8 bases and J by 9 bases, with 4 bases between the two germline ends. CDR3 amino acids: CATNCSPLHF. CDR3 in DNA: TGTGCCACCAACTGTTCACCCCTCCACTTT.

This chain connects TRBV30 to TRBJ2-1; TRBD1 agrees at 10 bases. This CDR3 spans 16 amino acids. Germline V gives CDR1 GTSNPN, CDR2 SVGIG (reference sequence). The ends lost 3 bases at V and 5 bases at J; junction bases unmatched: 10. CDR3 DNA: TGTGCCTGGAGCCTACGCCCGGGACAGGGGAACAATGAGCAGTTCTTC. It is translated as CAWSLRPGQGNNEQFF.

This clonotype was seen ten or more times. CDR3 protein: CASSQARDGQETQYF. CDR3 nucleotide sequence: TGTGCCAGCAGCCAAGCACGGGACGGCCAAGAGACCCAGTACTTC. The J gene is TRBJ2-5, the V gene TRBV4-2; D may be TRBD1 or TRBD2 (5 bases each). The CDR3 is made up of 15 amino acids. The ends were cut back, 1 base at V and 1 base at J, with 10 bases in the middle. From germline, CDR1 is LGHNA and CDR2 YNFKEQ.

The genes are TRBV6-5 and TRBJ2-5; 10 bases map to TRBD1. Germline V gene lookup returns CDR1 MNHEY and CDR2 SVGAGI. With 5 bases clipped from V and 5 bases from J, the junction kept 8 bases outside the gene matches. This CDR3 contains 15 residues. The chain's CDR3 is CASSGDRGVGETQYF. The CDR3, as DNA: TGTGCCAGCAGTGGGGACAGGGGCGTCGGGGAGACCCAGTACTTC.

The rearrangement joins TRBV3-1 to TRBJ1-2; D is possibly TRBD1 (5 bases). Germline V gene lookup returns CDR1 LGHDT and CDR2 YNNKEL (reference sequence). The CDR3 loop spans 13 amino acids. Trimming removed 3 bases at V and 8 bases at J, with 13 bases between. CDR3 protein: CASSHRQRIGYTF. The CDR3, as DNA: TGTGCCAGCAGCCATCGACAGAGGATCGGCTACACCTTC.

This sequence joins TRBV20-1 and TRBJ1-1; 9 bases are shared with TRBD1. This CDR3 is built from 17 residues. The junction had 14 bases not matched to a gene; V was cut back by 6 bases and J by 0 bases. CDR1 is DFQATT, CDR2 SNEGSKA, per germline (reference sequence). Here the CDR3 reads CSADDLGQGSLNTEAFF. In DNA form, the CDR3 reads TGCAGTGCCGACGATTTGGGACAGGGTTCGTTGAACACTGAAGCTTTCTTT.

This chain connects TRBV7-8 to TRBJ2-5; 9 nucleotides match TRBD1. The CDR3 is made up of 14 amino acids. From germline, CDR1 is SGHVS and CDR2 FQNEAQ. With V trimmed by 4 bases and J by 5 bases, 5 bases remained unmatched. Here the CDR3 reads CASSSATGGETQYF. The CDR3 DNA reads as TGTGCCAGCAGCTCAGCTACAGGGGGCGAGACCCAGTACTTC.

This clonotype was seen a few times. The chain carries TRBV20-1 and TRBJ1-2, with D uncertain. This CDR3 is built from 15 residues. V lost 0 bases, J lost 6 bases, and 17 bases lay in between. The germline CDR1 and CDR2 sequences are DFQATT and SNEGSKA (reference sequence). In DNA, the CDR3 is TGCAGTGCTAGAGATTCAAGTCGACAAGCCCATGGCTACACCTTC. Translated, it gives CSARDSSRQAHGYTF.

This clonotype was observed a few times. This sequence joins TRBV29-1 and TRBJ2-1; 7 nucleotides agree with TRBD2. Germline CDR1 is SQVTM and CDR2 is ANQGSEA. The CDR3 is 14 amino acids. Trimming cost V 3 bases and J 3 bases; bases outside gene matches: 5. CDR3 bases: TGCAGCGTTGATCGGCTAGCGGACTACAATGAGCAGTTCTTC. Translated, it gives CSVDRLADYNEQFF.

This clonotype was observed a few times. The chain couples TRBV28 to TRBJ2-5, with 7 bases fitting TRBD2. The CDR3 spans 15 residues. J was trimmed by 3 bases and V by 3 bases; bases with no gene match: 7. In germline, CDR1 is MDHEN, CDR2 SYDVKM. The CDR3 loop reads CASSLWGGGEETQYF. The CDR3 DNA sequence: TGTGCCAGCAGTTTGTGGGGGGGAGGCGAAGAGACCCAGTACTTC.

CDR3 nucleotides: TGTGCCAGCCGGGGAAGAGCCCCTTTTAACTATGGCTACACCTTC. Translation gives CASRGRAPFNYGYTF. The chain carries TRBV6-1 and TRBJ1-2; the D is unclear. V shed 8 bases and J shed 1 base, with 17 bases lying between them. The CDR3 spans 15 residues. The V gene's germline CDR1 is MNHNS and CDR2 SASEGT.

V gene TRBV25-1 combines with J gene TRBJ2-7; D possibly corresponds to TRBD1 (5 bases). This CDR3 is 14 amino acids long. Germline assignment: CDR1 MGHDK and CDR2 SYGVNS. Trimming took 3 bases from V and 0 from J, leaving 9 bases between them. The CDR3 spells CASSDDSSSYEQYF. DNA of the CDR3: TGTGCCAGCAGTGATGACAGCAGCTCCTACGAGCAGTACTTC.

Only a few counts were recorded for this clonotype. The chain employs TRBV6-5 and TRBJ2-7; D may correspond to TRBD1 or TRBD2 (5 bases each). This CDR3 spans 15 amino acids. The ends were cut back, 0 bases at V and 0 bases at J, with 9 bases in the middle. Germline V CDR1 and CDR2: MNHEY, SVGAGI. CDR3: CASSYSPGSSYEQYF. The DNA for the CDR3 is TGTGCCAGCAGTTACTCGCCAGGGAGCTCCTACGAGCAGTACTTC.

The chain employs TRBV29-1 and TRBJ2-1; 9 positions agree with TRBD2. Germline CDR1 and CDR2: SQVTM and ANQGSEA. V was pared by 1 base and J by 0 bases, with 7 bases of the junction left unmatched. The CDR3 runs 17 residues. The CDR3 loop is CSVEGGGRVSSYNEQFF. In DNA, the CDR3 is TGCAGCGTTGAAGGAGGCGGGAGGGTAAGCTCCTACAATGAGCAGTTCTTC.

V is TRBV28 and J is TRBJ2-7; D is ambiguous. The CDR3 spans 15 residues. Deletions cut 5 bases from V and 2 bases from J, with 16 bases between. The germline CDR1 and CDR2 sequences are MDHEN and SYDVKM. The CDR3 spells CASSQSGGRPYEQYF. The CDR3 DNA reads as TGTGCCAGCAGTCAATCGGGCGGACGACCCTACGAGCAGTACTTC.